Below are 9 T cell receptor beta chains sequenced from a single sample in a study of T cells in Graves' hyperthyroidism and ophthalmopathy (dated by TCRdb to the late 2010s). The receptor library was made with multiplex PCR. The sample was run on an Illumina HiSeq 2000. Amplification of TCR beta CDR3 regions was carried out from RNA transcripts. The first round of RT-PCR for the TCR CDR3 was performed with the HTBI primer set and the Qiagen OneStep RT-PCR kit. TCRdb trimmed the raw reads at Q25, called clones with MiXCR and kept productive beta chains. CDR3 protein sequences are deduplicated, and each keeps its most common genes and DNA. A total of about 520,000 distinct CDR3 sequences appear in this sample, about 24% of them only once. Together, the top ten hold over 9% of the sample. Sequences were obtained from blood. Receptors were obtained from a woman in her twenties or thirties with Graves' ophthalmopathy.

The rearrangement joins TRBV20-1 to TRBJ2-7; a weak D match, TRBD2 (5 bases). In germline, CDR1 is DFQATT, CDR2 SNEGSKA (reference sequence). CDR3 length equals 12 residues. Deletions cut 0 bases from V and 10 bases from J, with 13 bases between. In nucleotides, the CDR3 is TGCAGTGCTAGAGATCGAGACTATGATCAGTACTTC. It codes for CSARDRDYDQYF.

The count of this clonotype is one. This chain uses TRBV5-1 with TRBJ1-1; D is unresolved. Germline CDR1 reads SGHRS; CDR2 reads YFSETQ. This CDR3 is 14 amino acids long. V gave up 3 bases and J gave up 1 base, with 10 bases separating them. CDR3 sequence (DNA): TGCGCCAGCAGCTCCGAGTTAAGGAACACTGAAGCTTTCTTT. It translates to CASSSELRNTEAFF.

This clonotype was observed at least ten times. The chain's CDR3 is CASSPRRGNTGELFF. The CDR3 nucleotides are TGTGCCAGCAGCCCTAGACGGGGTAACACCGGGGAGCTGTTTTTT. The V gene is TRBV7-2, the J gene TRBJ2-2, with TRBD2 as a possible D gene (5 bases). The CDR3 contains 15 residues. In germline, CDR1 is SGHTA, CDR2 FQGNSA. The ends were cut back, 5 bases at V and 2 bases at J, with 12 bases in the middle.

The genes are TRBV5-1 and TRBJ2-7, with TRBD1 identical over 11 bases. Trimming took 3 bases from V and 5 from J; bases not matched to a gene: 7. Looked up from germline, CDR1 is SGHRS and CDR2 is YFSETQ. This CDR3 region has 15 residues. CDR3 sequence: CASSYTGQGVNEQYF. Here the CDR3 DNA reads TGCGCCAGCAGCTACACGGGACAGGGGGTCAACGAGCAGTACTTC.

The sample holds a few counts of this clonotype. In DNA form, the CDR3 reads TGCAGTGCTAGAATCTCCGGGGACCAGCCCCAGCATTTT. It encodes CSARISGDQPQHF. The gene calls are TRBV20-1 and TRBJ1-5, with D tentatively TRBD1 (5 bases). The germline CDR1 and CDR2 sequences are DFQATT and SNEGSKA (reference sequence). The V end was cut by 2 bases, the J end by 7 bases, with 12 bases between. The CDR3 is 13 amino acids.

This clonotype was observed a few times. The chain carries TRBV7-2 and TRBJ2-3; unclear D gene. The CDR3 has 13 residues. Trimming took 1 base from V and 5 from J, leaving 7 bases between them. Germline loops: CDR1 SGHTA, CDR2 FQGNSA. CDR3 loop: CASSLDRLDTQYF. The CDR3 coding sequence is TGTGCCAGCAGCTTAGACCGGCTAGATACGCAGTATTTT.

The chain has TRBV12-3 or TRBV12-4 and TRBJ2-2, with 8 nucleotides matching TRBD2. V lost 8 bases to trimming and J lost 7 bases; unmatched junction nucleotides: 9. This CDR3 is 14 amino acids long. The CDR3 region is CASGEAGVGGELFF. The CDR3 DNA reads TGTGCCAGCGGGGAAGCGGGAGTGGGCGGGGAGCTGTTTTTT.

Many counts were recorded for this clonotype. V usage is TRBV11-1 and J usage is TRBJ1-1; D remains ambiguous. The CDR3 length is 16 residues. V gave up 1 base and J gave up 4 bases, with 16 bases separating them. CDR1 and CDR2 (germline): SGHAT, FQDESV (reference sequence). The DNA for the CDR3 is TGTGCCAGCAGCTTAGGGATCGGTCAGTCCGGCACTGAAGCTTTCTTT. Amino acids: CASSLGIGQSGTEAFF.

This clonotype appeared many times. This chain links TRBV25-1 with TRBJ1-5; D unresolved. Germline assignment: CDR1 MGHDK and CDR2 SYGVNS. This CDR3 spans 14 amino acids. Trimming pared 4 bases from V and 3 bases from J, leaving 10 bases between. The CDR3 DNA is TGTGCCAGCAGTGCCGGCGGGAACAATCAGCCCCAGCATTTT. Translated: CASSAGGNNQPQHF.